These 8 T cell receptor beta chains were all obtained from the same sample, sequenced in a study of identical twins. MiXCR, applied by TCRdb to the 5' RACE reads, yields one record per CDR3 protein. The sample contains approximately 530,000 distinct CDR3 sequences, around 20% of which appear only once. This sample also appeared in a second study, on yellow fever vaccine responses in identical twins.

Sequencing input: CD4+ T cells sorted from blood. The receptor source for this set is a woman between 18 and 30 years old in good health.

Only one count was recorded for this clonotype. V usage is TRBV3-1 and J usage is TRBJ2-1; D remains ambiguous. With 8 bases removed from V and 10 bases from J, the gap between germline ends came to 6 bases. This CDR3 spans 9 amino acids. Per germline, CDR1 LGHDT and CDR2 YNNKEL (reference sequence). The DNA of the CDR3 is TGTGCCAGCTTCCCCGAGCAGTTCTTC. It is translated as CASFPEQFF.

This clonotype was detected a few times. The V gene is TRBV3-1, the J gene TRBJ2-7; D unresolved. The CDR3 is 13 residues long. Germline V gene data show CDR1 as LGHDT and CDR2 as YNNKEL (reference sequence). Trimming removed 0 bases at V and 6 bases at J, with 9 bases between. The CDR3 DNA reads as TGTGCCAGCAGCCAAGAAGGGAACGCCGAGCAGTACTTC. Encoded protein: CASSQEGNAEQYF.

This clonotype appeared a few times. The genes are TRBV12-3 or TRBV12-4 and TRBJ2-7, with D hard to call. With 8 bases removed from V and 5 bases from J, the gap between germline ends came to 16 bases. CDR3 length equals 13 residues. This CDR3 is CASGLKGLDEQYV. CDR3 coding DNA: TGTGCCAGCGGCCTCAAGGGTCTGGACGAGCAGTACGTC.

This clonotype was counted a few times. The V call is TRBV11-2, the J call TRBJ2-1; 7 bases align to TRBD2. V gave up 5 bases and J gave up 9 bases; unmatched junction bases: 10. Per the germline V gene, CDR1 is SGHAT and CDR2 is FQNNGV. The CDR3 spans 14 residues. CDR3 amino acids: CASSPWGQRGEQFF. CDR3 nucleotide sequence: TGTGCCAGCAGCCCATGGGGCCAGCGGGGTGAGCAGTTCTTC.

The chain employs TRBV11-1 and TRBJ2-6, with 8 positions matching TRBD2. CDR3 length: 18 residues. Germline CDR1 and CDR2: SGHAT and FQDESV (reference sequence). V shed 5 bases and J 0 bases; nucleotides not matched to a gene: 9. This CDR3 reads CASSKLAEIRSGANVLTF. The CDR3 bases are TGTGCCAGCAGCAAACTAGCGGAGATCCGCTCTGGGGCCAACGTCCTGACTTTC.

Here the CDR3 reads CASSLNDYEQYF. CDR3 DNA sequence: TGTGCCAGCAGCTTGAATGATTACGAGCAGTACTTC. This chain joins TRBV11-3 and TRBJ2-7; D call uncertain. The CDR3 covers 12 residues. Germline CDR1 SGHNT, CDR2 YENEEA. Trimming pared 3 bases from V and 4 bases from J, leaving 7 bases between. Complete variable domain (other parts from reference TRBV11-3 and TRBJ2-7): EAGVVQSPRYKIIEKKQPVAFWCNPISGHNTLYWYLQNLGQGPELLIRYENEEAVDDSQLPKDRFSAERLKGVDSTLKIQPAELGDSAVYLCASSLNDYEQYFGPGTRLTVT.

This clonotype was counted only a few times. The V and J genes are TRBV20-1 and TRBJ1-1; no clear D gene. V gave up 2 bases and J gave up 4 bases, with 11 bases separating them. This CDR3 contains 13 residues. Per the germline V gene, CDR1 is DFQATT and CDR2 is SNEGSKA (reference sequence). Here the CDR3 reads CSARLPGSTEAFF. In nucleotides, the CDR3 is TGCAGTGCTAGACTTCCGGGGTCCACTGAAGCTTTCTTT.

This chain uses TRBV6-2 or TRBV6-3 with TRBJ2-7, with D perhaps TRBD1 (6 bases). Germline loops: CDR1 MNHEY, CDR2 SVGEGT. This CDR3 region has 15 residues. Trimming took 7 bases from V and 2 from J, leaving 18 bases between them. The CDR3 coding sequence is TGTGCCAGCATCAGTGACAGGCAAGACCCCTACGAGCAGTACGTC. Translating it yields CASISDRQDPYEQYV.